This T cell receptor beta chain was recorded in a study of blood T cell repertoires in COVID-19. Only a few counts were recorded for this clone. The authors' processing: Researchers report that nucleated cell counts were estimated from reference gene primer amplification. The repertoire was sequenced with immunoSEQ multiplex PCR; TCRdb's copy has only in-frame clones and lacks some. V, J and clone size were drawn from that table, and D and trimming were deduced from the DNA. This table holds 40,000 to 55,000 clones, approximately 84% found once. V dropped 8 bases and J dropped 1; count of bases not matched to a gene: 7. The CDR3 totals 15 residues. Germline V gene data show CDR1 as WNHNN and CDR2 as SYGVQD (reference sequence).

The V gene is TRBV10-1, the J gene TRBJ1-5; TRBD1 agrees at 8 bases. The receptor was isolated from a man aged 50 to 59 with active COVID-19. Sequenced input: peripheral blood. The CDR3 DNA reads TGCGCCAGCTTACGGACAGGGTTGAGCAATCAGCCCCAGCATTTT. Protein: CASLRTGLSNQPQHF.